This T cell receptor (beta chain) derives from a study of regulatory T cells in long-lasting Graves disease. Background on the study: By definition, persistent Graves' disease involved antithyroid drugs for over 5 years alongside positive TSH receptor antibodies.

The time point denotes: persistent/refractory GD, antithyroid drugs over 5 years with positive TRAb. PBMC RNA served as the TCR library source. The patient group derived from an endocrinology department in Xi'an, China. Building the TCR beta libraries relied on iRepertoire HTBI primers, and CDR3 regions underwent Arm-PCR. The authors' processing: The identification of 62 TRBV and some 13 TRBJ segments was made across samples. TCRdb recomputed calls from the multiplex PCR reads with MiXCR, one row per CDR3 protein. Here the V and J calls rest on TCRdb's processing, not on the authors' analysis. The repertoire holds around 400,000 distinct CDR3 sequences, about 21% seen once, with approximately 14% in the top ten. Overall study findings and caveats: The persistent group shared about 2,600 public clonotypes, more than the 850 to 1,000 shared by new patients.

In this sample, this clonotype turned up a few times. As yet, its antigen is unknown. The length of the CDR3 is 18 residues. Germline CDR1 and CDR2: SGHTA and FQGNSA. V lost 0 bases and J lost 0; bases outside the gene matches: 8. The specimen comprised peripheral blood mononuclear cells (PBMCs), sampled when the disease was refractory, from a patient treated with antithyroid drugs. The gene calls are TRBV7-2 and TRBJ1-5, with 7 nucleotides matching TRBD1. The source is a female donor with Graves disease. Here the CDR3 reads CASSLARGGGFSNQPQHF. In DNA form, the CDR3 reads TGTGCCAGCAGCTTAGCCCGGGGAGGGGGCTTTAGCAATCAGCCCCAGCATTTT.